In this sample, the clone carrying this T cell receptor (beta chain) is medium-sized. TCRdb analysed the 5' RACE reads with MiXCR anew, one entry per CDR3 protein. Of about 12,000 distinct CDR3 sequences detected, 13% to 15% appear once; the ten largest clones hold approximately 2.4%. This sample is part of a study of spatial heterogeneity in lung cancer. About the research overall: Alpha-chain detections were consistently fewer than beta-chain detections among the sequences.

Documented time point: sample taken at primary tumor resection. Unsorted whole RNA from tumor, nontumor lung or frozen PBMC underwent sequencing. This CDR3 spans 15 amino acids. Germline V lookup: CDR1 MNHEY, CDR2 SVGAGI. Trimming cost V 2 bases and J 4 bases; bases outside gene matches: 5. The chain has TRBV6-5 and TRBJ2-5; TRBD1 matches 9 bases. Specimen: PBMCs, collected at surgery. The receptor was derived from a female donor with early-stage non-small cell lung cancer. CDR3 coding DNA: TGTGCCAGCAGTTACGACAGGGGGAAAAGAGAGACCCAGTACTTC. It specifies CASSYDRGKRETQYF.